A selection of T cell receptor beta chains follows, all from one sample in a study of immune cell composition in non-small cell lung cancer. Clones were sequenced by immunoSEQ multiplex PCR, and TCRdb holds only the in-frame ones, with some missing. The sample contains around 6,700 clones, under 80% of which appear only once. The sample was lung tumor tissue. The receptors derive from a human donor with non-small cell lung cancer. Each CDR3 is given with its conserved first and last residue. D genes are given only for firm matches. Size is omitted from some rows. Given values are once, few, many or a class for expanded clones.

V	D	J	size	length	CDR3	DNA
TRBV7-2	TRBD1	TRBJ1-1	-	15	CASSPWGQVNTEAFF	TGTGCCAGCAGCCCATGGGGACAGGTGAACACTGAAGCTTTCTTT
TRBV19	TRBD1	TRBJ1-6	few	13	CASRETGVSPLHF	TGTGCCAGTAGGGAAACAGGGGTTTCACCCCTCCACTTT
TRBV19	-	TRBJ2-5	-	11	CASSPGSRQYF	TGTGCCAGTAGTCCCGGGTCTCGTCAGTACTTC
TRBV6-6	-	TRBJ1-5	-	14	CASSLDTSNQPQHF	TGTGCCAGCAGTCTTGACACTAGCAATCAGCCCCAGCATTTT
TRBV5-4	TRBD1	TRBJ1-2	-	13	CASSSGQVFGYTF	TGTGCCAGCAGCTCGGGACAGGTTTTTGGCTACACCTTC
TRBV5-1	-	TRBJ1-2	-	12	CASSLTGYGYTF	TGCGCCAGCAGCTTGACGGGCTATGGCTACACCTTC
TRBV5-4	TRBD1	TRBJ1-1	few	17	CASSPTRTGGAWAEAFF	TGTGCCAGCAGCCCAACCCGGACAGGGGGCGCGTGGGCTGAAGCTTTCTTT
TRBV2	-	TRBJ1-5	medium-sized	14	CASSETKSYQPQHF	TGTGCCAGCAGCGAAACAAAAAGTTATCAGCCCCAGCATTTT
TRBV27	TRBD1	TRBJ1-3	-	17	CASRAGQGLLSGNTIYF	TGTGCCAGCAGGGCGGGACAGGGTCTTCTTTCTGGAAACACCATATATTTT
TRBV6-6	-	TRBJ1-2	-	13	CASSSPGQRGYTF	TGTGCCAGCAGTTCCCCGGGACAACGGGGCTACACCTTC
TRBV4-1	-	TRBJ2-5	once	17	CASSQGRSSQGQETQYF	TGCGCCAGCAGCCAAGGGAGGTCAAGCCAGGGGCAAGAGACCCAGTACTTC
TRBV10-3	TRBD1	TRBJ1-5	-	14	CAIGRDSGNQPQHF	TGTGCCATCGGACGGGACAGTGGGAATCAGCCCCAGCATTTT
TRBV19	TRBD1	TRBJ1-5	-	14	CASSIDHRGQPQHF	TGTGCCAGTAGTATAGACCACAGGGGCCAGCCCCAGCATTTT
TRBV2	-	TRBJ1-1	few	13	CAAPGGRGTEAFF	TGTGCCGCACCCGGTGGCAGGGGCACTGAAGCTTTCTTT
TRBV4-1	TRBD1	TRBJ2-5	-	18	CASSHGGSGGQGRETQYF	TGCGCCAGCAGCCATGGGGGATCCGGGGGACAGGGGCGGGAGACCCAGTACTTC
TRBV11-3	TRBD1	TRBJ1-1	-	15	CASSFSGTGGSEAFF	TGTGCCAGCAGCTTCTCCGGGACAGGGGGATCTGAAGCTTTCTTT
TRBV5-1	TRBD2	TRBJ2-3	-	16	CASRETSGGAGDTQYF	TGCGCCAGCAGGGAGACTAGCGGGGGGGCTGGAGATACGCAGTATTTT
TRBV9	-	TRBJ2-3	few	14	CASSVAGSTDTQYF	TGTGCCAGCAGCGTAGCGGGAAGCACAGATACGCAGTATTTT
TRBV6-4	TRBD1	TRBJ1-1	few	16	CASFLAGTGETYEAFF	TGTGCCAGCTTTTTAGCCGGGACAGGGGAAACATATGAAGCTTTCTTT
TRBV2	-	TRBJ2-3	-	14	CASVGGLGTDTQYF	TGTGCCAGCGTTGGGGGGTTGGGCACAGATACGCAGTATTTT
TRBV9	-	TRBJ2-7	once	16	CASSVGAGASSYEQYF	TGTGCCAGCAGCGTAGGGGCGGGGGCAAGCTCCTACGAGCAGTACTTC
TRBV19	-	TRBJ1-1	-	11	CASKTSTEAFF	TGTGCCAGTAAAACGAGCACTGAAGCTTTCTTT